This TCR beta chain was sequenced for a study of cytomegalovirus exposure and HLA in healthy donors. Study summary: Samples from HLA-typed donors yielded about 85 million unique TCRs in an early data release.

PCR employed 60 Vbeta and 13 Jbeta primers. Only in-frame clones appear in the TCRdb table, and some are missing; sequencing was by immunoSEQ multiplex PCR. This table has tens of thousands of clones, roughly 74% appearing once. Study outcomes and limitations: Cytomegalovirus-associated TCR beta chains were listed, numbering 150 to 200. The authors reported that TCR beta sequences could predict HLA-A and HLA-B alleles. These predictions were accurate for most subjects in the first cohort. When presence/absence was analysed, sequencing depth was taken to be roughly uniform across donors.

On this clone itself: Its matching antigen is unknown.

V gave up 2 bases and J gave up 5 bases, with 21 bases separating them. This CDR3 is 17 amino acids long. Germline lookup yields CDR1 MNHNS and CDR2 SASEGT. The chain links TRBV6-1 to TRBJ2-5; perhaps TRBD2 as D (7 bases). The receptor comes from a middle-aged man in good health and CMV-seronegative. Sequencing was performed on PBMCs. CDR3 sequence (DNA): TGTGCCAGCAGTGAAATGTGGGGGGGCGGGTGGATTGAGACCCAGTACTTC. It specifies CASSEMWGGGWIETQYF.